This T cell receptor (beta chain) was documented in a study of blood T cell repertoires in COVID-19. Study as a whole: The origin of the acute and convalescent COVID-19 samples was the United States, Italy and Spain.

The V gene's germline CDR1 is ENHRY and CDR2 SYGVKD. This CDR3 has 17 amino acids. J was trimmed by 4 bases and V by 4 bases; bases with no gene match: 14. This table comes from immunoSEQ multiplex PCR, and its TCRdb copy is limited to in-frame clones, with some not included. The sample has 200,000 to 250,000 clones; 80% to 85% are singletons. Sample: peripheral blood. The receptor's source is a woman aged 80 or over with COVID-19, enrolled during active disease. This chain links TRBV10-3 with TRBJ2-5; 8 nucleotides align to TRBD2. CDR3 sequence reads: CAISANGGAGRAETQYF. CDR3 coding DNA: TGTGCCATCAGTGCTAACGGGGGGGCCGGTCGGGCAGAGACCCAGTACTTC.